Listed below are T cell receptor beta chains from one sample, sequenced in a study of blood T cells in healthy people across ages. TCRdb reprocessed the 5' RACE reads via MiXCR and lists one record per CDR3 protein. The data contain 650,000 to 1,000,000 distinct CDR3 sequences, under 40% of them singletons. Sequenced input: blood. These receptors originate from a young man in good health. Both conserved end residues are part of each CDR3. A D gene is named only where the DNA matches it firmly. The listing skips clone size in some rows; elsewhere it reads once, few, many or a size class.

TRBJ2-5 | . | TRBV7-2 | . | TGTGCCAGCAGCCAATACTCCGGTCGAGAGACCCAGTACTTC | CASSQYSGRETQYF
TRBJ1-2 | few | TRBV6-6 | . | TGTGCCAGCAGCAATACAGGGAGCGGAGGCTACACCTTC | CASSNTGSGGYTF
TRBJ2-6 | . | TRBV12-3/TRBV12-4 | . | TGTGCCGGCAGTGTTTCCGCCTCTGGGGCCAACGTCCTGACTTTC | CAGSVSASGANVLTF
TRBJ2-7 | few | TRBV6-2/TRBV6-3 | . | TGTGCCAGCAGAGCAGACGTATCCTACGAGCAGTACTTC | CASRADVSYEQYF
TRBJ2-1 | few | TRBV5-1 | TRBD1 | TGCGCCAGCAGCTTCGGTAGGGACAGGCCCTACAATGAGCAGTTCTTC | CASSFGRDRPYNEQFF
TRBJ1-2 | . | TRBV5-1 | TRBD1 | TGCGCCAGCAGCTTGGGTTCTGGCGAGGGGGCCCTTCTTGGCTACACCTTC | CASSLGSGEGALLGYTF
TRBJ2-3 | . | TRBV6-5 | . | TGTGCCAGCAGACAGGAGATCACGCAGTATTTT | CASRQEITQYF
TRBJ2-7 | . | TRBV4-3 | . | TGCGCCAGCAGCCCCGTTGGGGACCGCAGCTACAATGAGCAGTACTTC | CASSPVGDRSYNEQYF
TRBJ2-1 | . | TRBV5-1 | . | TGCGCCAGCAGCCCCCGCCTTGCTCGTTCCTACAATGAGCAGTTCTTC | CASSPRLARSYNEQFF
TRBJ2-5 | many | TRBV12-3/TRBV12-4 | . | TGTGCCAGCAGTTTTGGCCATCAAGAGACCCAGTACTTC | CASSFGHQETQYF
TRBJ2-7 | many | TRBV12-3/TRBV12-4 | . | TGTGCCAGCAGCCTTGGTGGACAGTACGAGCAGTACTTC | CASSLGGQYEQYF
TRBJ1-1 | . | TRBV5-1 | . | TGCGCCAGCAGCCCTGGTTGGGGCTACGACACTGAAGCTTTCTTT | CASSPGWGYDTEAFF
TRBJ2-7 | few | TRBV7-9 | . | TGTGCCAGCAGTGGGCTTAACACCAATGAGCAGTACTTC | CASSGLNTNEQYF
TRBJ2-3 | few | TRBV5-5 | . | TGTGCCAGCAGCTTGGAGCGGACAACAGATACGCAGTATTTT | CASSLERTTDTQYF
TRBJ2-5 | . | TRBV28 | TRBD2 | TGTGCCAGCAGTTTACACCACGGGACTACCGGAGGGACCCAGTACTTC | CASSLHHGTTGGTQYF
TRBJ2-1 | . | TRBV20-1 | TRBD1 | TGCAGTGCGCGACAGGGGGCAAGAGGGAATAAGCAGTTCTTC | CSARQGARGNKQFF
TRBJ2-7 | many | TRBV7-9 | . | TGTGCCAGCAGCTTAGGAGACCCCAGATCCTACGAGCAGTACTTC | CASSLGDPRSYEQYF
TRBJ1-1 | . | TRBV20-1 | . | TGCAGTGCACCTCAGGGGAGTACGATGAACACTGAAGCTTTCTTT | CSAPQGSTMNTEAFF
TRBJ2-1 | few | TRBV4-1 | . | TGCGCCAGCAGCCAAGTACTACACCGAATGGTGCAGTTCTTC | CASSQVLHRMVQFF
TRBJ2-7 | . | TRBV6-2/TRBV6-3 | TRBD1 | TGTGCCGGCAGTTACCCGGACAGGGGGCTTAACGAGCAGTACTTC | CAGSYPDRGLNEQYF
TRBJ2-7 | . | TRBV7-9 | TRBD2 | TGTGCCAGCAGCTTACTAGCGGGGGGCCCCCGGGGAGGCGATGAGCAGTACTTC | CASSLLAGGPRGGDEQYF
TRBJ1-5 | . | TRBV29-1 | . | TGCAGCGTCGCCACCGGGAATCAAAATCAGCCCCAGCATTTT | CSVATGNQNQPQHF
TRBJ2-5 | . | TRBV5-1 | . | TGCGCCAGCAGCTTGGGCCCGGGGACTCCCGCGGAGACCCAGTACTTC | CASSLGPGTPAETQYF
TRBJ1-1 | . | TRBV12-3/TRBV12-4 | . | TGTGCCAGCAGTTTAGAGGGTATCACTGAAGCTTTCTTT | CASSLEGITEAFF
TRBJ2-3 | . | TRBV20-1 | TRBD2 | TGCAGTGCTGATGGGTCCGTAGCGGGACTCTTGGATACGCAGTATTTT | CSADGSVAGLLDTQYF
TRBJ2-7 | . | TRBV6-2/TRBV6-3 | TRBD2 | TGTGCCGCGGGACTAGCGGCCTACAATGAGCAGTACTTC | CAAGLAAYNEQYF
TRBJ1-2 | . | TRBV13 | TRBD1 | TGTGCCAGCAGCTCGACAGGGCTCACCTTC | CASSSTGLTF
TRBJ2-5 | . | TRBV29-1 | TRBD1 | TGCAGCGCCAGAGGGGGCGTCGACAATGAGCAGTACTTC | CSARGGVDNEQYF